The source of this T cell receptor (beta chain) is a study of blood T cell repertoires in COVID-19. Whole-study context: The samples span acute and convalescent COVID-19 from the United States, Italy and Spain. In each case, the material was cDNA or gDNA derived from T cells, B-cell-depleted T cells, or PBMCs.

As originally analysed: How many nucleated cells were present was estimated from reference gene primer amplification. Sequencing was performed with immunoSEQ multiplex PCR; in TCRdb, only in-frame clones are kept and a portion is missing. V, J and clone size were drawn from that table, and D and trimming were deduced from the DNA. Of some 350,000 clones in the sample, roughly 86% were seen once. Germline values: CDR1 SGHRS, CDR2 YFSETQ. V lost 4 bases and J lost 4; bases outside the gene matches: 5. The CDR3 covers 14 residues. The chain recombines TRBV5-1 with TRBJ2-1; 7 bases are shared with TRBD1. Source material: peripheral blood. This sequence originates from a human donor in a cohort sampled during active COVID-19. The CDR3, as DNA: TGCGCCAGCAGCCCCGGGACAGCATACAATGAGCAGTTCTTC. Amino acids: CASSPGTAYNEQFF. The full variable domain, in which reference TRBV5-1 and TRBJ2-1 provide the parts outside the CDR3, is KAGVTQTPRYLIKTRGQQVTLSCSPISGHRSVSWYQQTPGQGLQFLFEYFSETQRNKGNFPGRFSGRQFSNSRSEMNVSTLELGDSALYLCASSPGTAYNEQFFGPGTRLTVL.